The clone carrying this T cell receptor beta chain was detected many times. Its specificity is unknown. From the 5' RACE reads, TCRdb called clonotypes with MiXCR, one entry per CDR3 protein. The sample records roughly 520,000 distinct CDR3 sequences, 21% being singletons. The data originate from a study of T cells after yellow fever vaccination. The CDR3 extends over 15 amino acids. Germline CDR1 reads DFQATT; CDR2 reads SNEGSKA (reference sequence). With 2 bases removed from V and 4 bases from J, the gap between germline ends came to 15 bases. Regarding the study as a whole: High-abundance clonotypes from the bulk population could contaminate FACS-sorted repertoires.

This TCR came from a man younger than 30 who received the YFV17D yellow fever vaccine. Sequencing was performed on PBMCs, taken approximately 22 days after the first yellow fever vaccination. The chain employs TRBV20-1 and TRBJ2-1; the D gene could be TRBD1 or TRBD2 (5 bases each). The DNA of the CDR3 is TGCAGTGCTAGAAACCTTGGGGGAATATACAATGAGCAGTTCTTC. Translation: CSARNLGGIYNEQFF.